This is a list of T cell receptor beta chains from one sample in a study of OX40 agonist ivuxolimab in advanced cancers. The method was immunoSEQ multiplex PCR; TCRdb's version includes in-frame clones alone and lacks a portion of them. The repertoire has about 74,000 clones, more than 70% of them found once; the top ten carry 6.5% to 7.5%. The specimen was CD4+ or CD8+ T cells sorted from blood, collected in a trial of the OX40 agonist ivuxolimab. These receptors originate from an adult with an advanced solid tumor such as melanoma, head and neck, liver or kidney cancer. The CDR3 runs from the conserved cysteine through the conserved F or W. The order of the fields is J gene, clone size, D gene, CDR3 length, V gene, CDR3 DNA, CDR3 protein. The D gene is left open where the match is weak. Size tells how often a clone was seen (once, few, many) or the class of an expanded clone, and some rows leave it out.

>TRBJ1-2|once|NA|16|TRBV7-2
TGTGCCAGCAGCTTAACTCAAACGGGGGTGAACTATGGCTACACCTTC
CASSLTQTGVNYGYTF
>TRBJ1-3|NA|NA|14|TRBV5-5
TGTGCCAGCAGCTTACGGGGGCGAGAAAACACCATATATTTT
CASSLRGRENTIYF
>TRBJ1-5|once|NA|15|TRBV19
TGTGCCAGTAGTACCGGACGGTTAAGCAATCAGCCCCAGCATTTT
CASSTGRLSNQPQHF
>TRBJ1-1|NA|TRBD1|16|TRBV2
TGTGCCAGCAGGGAACCTATGACAGGGATGAACACTGAAGCTTTCTTT
CASREPMTGMNTEAFF
>TRBJ2-7|NA|NA|13|TRBV5-1
TGCGCCAGCAGCTTTACGGGGGGCGGCGAGCAGTACTTC
CASSFTGGGEQYF
>TRBJ1-5|NA|NA|13|TRBV7-8
TGTGCCAGCAGCTTAGGAGAGCCTCAGCCCCAGCATTTT
CASSLGEPQPQHF
>TRBJ1-1|NA|TRBD1|14|TRBV5-1
TGCGCCAGCAGCAAAGCAGGGGGAGGAACTGAAGCTTTCTTT
CASSKAGGGTEAFF
>TRBJ2-7|NA|NA|14|TRBV5-1
TGCGCCAGCAGCTTGACAGCGGGTCCCTACGAGCAGTACTTC
CASSLTAGPYEQYF
>TRBJ1-3|NA|NA|18|TRBV4-3
TGCGCCAGCAGCCAAGAAAGCCAGGGGAGTTGGGCTGGAAACACCATATATTTT
CASSQESQGSWAGNTIYF
>TRBJ2-3|NA|TRBD2|15|TRBV6-5
TGTGCCAGCAGTCAAACTAGCGGAGGCACAGATACGCAGTATTTT
CASSQTSGGTDTQYF
>TRBJ1-3|NA|NA|15|TRBV7-2
TGTGCCAGCAGCTTAGCTGTCGGGGTCTTGGGCACCATATATTTT
CASSLAVGVLGTIYF
>TRBJ1-2|NA|NA|12|TRBV5-1
TGCGCCAGCAGCTCCGGTAACTATGGCTACACCTTC
CASSSGNYGYTF
>TRBJ2-3|NA|TRBD1|20|TRBV5-4
TGTGCCAGCAGCTCGCCCCCGGGACAGCCGATAAAGGGGAGCACAGATACGCAGTATTTT
CASSSPPGQPIKGSTDTQYF
>TRBJ1-6|NA|NA|20|TRBV6-1
TGTGCCAGCAGTGAAAAGCGGACTCACCTTCTCTCAGGGAATAATTCACCCCTCCACTTT
CASSEKRTHLLSGNNSPLHF
>TRBJ2-7|NA|NA|15|TRBV6-1
TGTGCCAGCCGCCCGGGAGTGGACACCTACTACGAGCAGTACTTC
CASRPGVDTYYEQYF
>TRBJ2-1|NA|TRBD2|13|TRBV6-1
TGTGCCAGCAGGCCTAGCGGGATCAATGAGCAGTTCTTC
CASRPSGINEQFF
>TRBJ1-5|NA|NA|13|TRBV6-5
TGTGCCAGCAGTTACCGGGAGGGTCAGCCCCAGCATTTT
CASSYREGQPQHF
>TRBJ2-7|NA|NA|15|TRBV6-4
TGTGCCAGCAGATTACACGGGACGGAAAACTACGAGCAGTACTTC
CASRLHGTENYEQYF